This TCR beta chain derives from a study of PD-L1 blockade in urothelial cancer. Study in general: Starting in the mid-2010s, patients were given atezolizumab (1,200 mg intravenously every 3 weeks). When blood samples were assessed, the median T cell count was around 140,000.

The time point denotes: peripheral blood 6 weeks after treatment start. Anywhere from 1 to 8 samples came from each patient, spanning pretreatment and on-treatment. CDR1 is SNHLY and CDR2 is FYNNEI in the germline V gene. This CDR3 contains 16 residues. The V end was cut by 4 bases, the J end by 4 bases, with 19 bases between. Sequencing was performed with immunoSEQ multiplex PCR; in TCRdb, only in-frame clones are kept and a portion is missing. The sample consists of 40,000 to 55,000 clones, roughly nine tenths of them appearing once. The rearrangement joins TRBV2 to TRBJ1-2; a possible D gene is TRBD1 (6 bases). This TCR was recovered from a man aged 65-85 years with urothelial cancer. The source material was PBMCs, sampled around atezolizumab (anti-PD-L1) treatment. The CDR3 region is CASSVGQGISLYGYTF. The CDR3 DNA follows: TGTGCCAGCAGTGTTGGTCAGGGGATCTCCCTCTATGGCTACACCTTC.